These 9 T cell receptor beta chains were all obtained from the same sample, sequenced in a study of chemoradiotherapy in HPV16-positive cancers. The data were produced by immunoSEQ multiplex PCR, yet TCRdb's version contains in-frame clones alone and is incomplete. The sample lists about 5,100 clones, 78% seen once, with around 15% in the top ten. The sample was tumor tissue, taken from a patient who underwent chemoradiotherapy. The receptors come from a human donor with HPV-associated anogenital cancer.

This clone was observed a few times. Here the CDR3 reads CASSSLGPQHF. DNA for the CDR3: TGTGCCAGCAGTTCCCTAGGTCCCCAGCATTTT. The chain employs TRBV28 and TRBJ1-5; unclear D gene. V was pared by 4 bases and J by 10 bases, with 8 bases between. The CDR3 covers 11 residues. The germline V gene encodes CDR1 MDHEN and CDR2 SYDVKM.

The genes are TRBV2 and TRBJ1-4, with 7 bases matching TRBD1. Germline V gives CDR1 SNHLY, CDR2 FYNNEI. The CDR3 is 15 residues long. V shed 2 bases, J shed 12 bases, and the junction held 12 bases outside the gene matches. This CDR3 is CASSENPQGSIQLFF. CDR3 in DNA: TGTGCCAGCAGTGAAAACCCACAGGGGTCTATACAACTGTTTTTT.

The chain carries TRBV18 and TRBJ2-2; no clear D gene. V lost 5 bases to trimming and J lost 3 bases, with 4 bases between them. This CDR3 contains 12 residues. Germline-derived CDR1 and CDR2 are KGHSH and LQKENI. This CDR3 reads CASSSYTGELFF. Here the CDR3 DNA reads TGTGCCAGCTCATCGTACACCGGGGAGCTGTTTTTT.

This sequence joins TRBV5-6 and TRBJ1-2; D is unclear. This CDR3 region has 13 residues. V lost 1 base, J lost 8 bases, and 12 bases lay in between. CDR1 is SGHDT, CDR2 YYEEEE, per germline. The CDR3 DNA reads TGTGCCAGCAGCTTGCTCCCGGGTCCGGGCTACACCTTC. Protein product: CASSLLPGPGYTF.

V usage is TRBV2 and J usage is TRBJ1-5, with a possible D match to TRBD1 (6 bases). Germline-derived CDR1 and CDR2 are SNHLY and FYNNEI. V was pared by 5 bases and J by 7 bases, with 12 bases between. There are 13 residues in the CDR3. CDR3 residues: CASSTTGRQPQHF. CDR3 coding DNA: TGTGCCAGCAGTACCACAGGGAGACAGCCCCAGCATTTT.

This clone was seen a single time. V is TRBV7-4 and J is TRBJ2-5; maybe TRBD2 (5 bases). Per germline, CDR1 SGHVT and CDR2 SQSDAQ. Trimming cost V 1 base and J 4 bases, with 16 bases left between them. This CDR3 is built from 16 residues. The chain's CDR3 is CASSLVGGYSPETQYF. The CDR3 DNA follows: TGTGCCAGCAGCTTAGTGGGCGGGTACAGTCCAGAGACCCAGTACTTC.

The chain has TRBV5-1 and TRBJ1-1; 9 bases agree with TRBD1. Unmatched junction bases numbered 14, after V lost 4 bases and J lost 1 base. The CDR3 runs 18 residues. CDR1 and CDR2 (germline): SGHRS, YFSETQ. The CDR3 bases are TGCGCCAGCAGCAAACAGGGGGCGGGTGAGTTACGGAACACTGAAGCTTTCTTT. Amino acids: CASSKQGAGELRNTEAFF.

The count of this clone is one. The chain combines TRBV5-8 with TRBJ1-1; 7 positions match TRBD1. The V gene's germline CDR1 is SGHTS and CDR2 YDEGEE. J was trimmed by 4 bases and V by 3 bases; bases with no gene match: 9. This CDR3 has 15 amino acids. CDR3 DNA: TGTGCCAGCAGCTCCTTCGTGGCAGGGGGCACTGAAGCTTTCTTT. It codes for CASSSFVAGGTEAFF.

J is TRBJ1-1 and V is TRBV19; tentative D call: TRBD1 (6 bases). This CDR3 contains 15 residues. Germline V gene data show CDR1 as LNHDA and CDR2 as SQIVND (reference sequence). Trimming removed 5 bases at V and 10 bases at J, with 23 bases between. The CDR3 coding sequence is TGTGCCAGTAGTCCACAGACAGGTCCACAAGGAGGAGCTTTCTTT. Translation gives CASSPQTGPQGGAFF.